This entry is about one T cell receptor (delta chain). Its binding antigen is unknown. The protein that TCRdb holds for this DNA derives from a much larger clone and differs from the translated DNA at residue 3, which likely indicates a read error; the protein shown here is translated from the DNA. Libraries were made using RT-PCR. TCRdb records Illumina MiSeq as the sequencer. TCRdb reprocessed the public reads with the caller CATT; rows with the same DNA were merged afterwards. The sample includes about 2,600 delta-chain clones, with around 2.7% observed a single time. In total, the top ten clones hold approximately 53% of the sample. This sample is drawn from a study of gamma-delta T cells after stem cell transplantation (dated by TCRdb to the mid-2010s). The CDR3 sequence holds 19 residues, the cysteine and phenylalanine included. Just CDR3 DNA is preserved here, 57 bases in frame from base 1. The germline V gene supplies CDR1 GEAIGNYY and CDR2 EKD.

This TCR derives from a human donor. It is not recorded whose cells these are; they may come from a transplant donor. The sequence joins TRDV2 to TRDJ1, and 12 junctional nucleotides match TRDD3. Input material: gamma-delta T cells. The CDR3 region has the sequence CAWDTASTGGYPYRDKLIF. The nucleotides are TGTGCCTGGGACACCGCCAGTACTGGGGGATACCCCTACCGAGATAAACTCATCTTT.